Listed below are T cell receptor beta chains from one sample, sequenced in a study of spatial heterogeneity in lung cancer. TCRdb recomputed calls from the 5' RACE reads with MiXCR, one row per CDR3 protein. The data hold tens of thousands of distinct CDR3 sequences, with about an eighth observed a single time. The material was PBMCs, obtained at surgery. The receptor source for this set is a male donor with early-stage non-small cell lung cancer. Both conserved end residues are trimmed from each CDR3. Fields, in order: V gene, J gene, clone size, CDR3 protein. A clone size is listed for some rows: how often the clone was seen (once, few, many), or a class if it is expanded.

TRBV20-1,TRBJ2-3,few,SAPPENTQY
TRBV7-2,TRBJ2-2,few,ASSADSSGELF
TRBV10-3,TRBJ1-1,few,AITAGTENAEAF
TRBV18,TRBJ1-1,-,ASSPKSTDEAF
TRBV11-2,TRBJ2-1,many,ASSLGGEQF
TRBV5-6,TRBJ2-4,-,ASSLLGRAKNIQY
TRBV7-9,TRBJ1-6,few,ASSYRTEDSPLH
TRBV2,TRBJ2-3,-,ASSELRPAADTQY
TRBV6-5,TRBJ1-2,-,ASSYSQGQGGGYT
TRBV27,TRBJ2-2,-,ASSTNGASNTGELF
TRBV5-1,TRBJ2-3,few,ASSSGRGGTQY
TRBV11-3,TRBJ2-1,few,ASSPIAGEQF
TRBV2,TRBJ1-2,-,ASSALTGPVYGYT
TRBV7-2,TRBJ1-5,many,ASSLAGGTGQPQH
TRBV7-9,TRBJ2-7,few,ASSKTGIEKSYEQY
TRBV20-1,TRBJ1-1,-,SASWAGAGTEAF
TRBV10-3,TRBJ2-7,-,AIRTDRGPGEQY
TRBV20-1,TRBJ2-7,few,SASSAGDAEQY
TRBV5-1,TRBJ2-5,many,ASSGSGGPETQY
TRBV7-2,TRBJ2-5,many,ASSSGPQETQY
TRBV5-5,TRBJ2-7,-,ASSLRQQVTYEQY
TRBV19,TRBJ1-5,many,ASTQGTVSNQPQH
TRBV7-2,TRBJ1-2,many,ASAGPAQGYT
TRBV2,TRBJ2-7,many,ASSARTGPYEQY
TRBV6-2/TRBV6-3,TRBJ1-5,many,ASRKSGSQPQH